A selection of T cell receptor beta chains follows, all from one sample in a study of blood T cell repertoires in COVID-19. Some clones are missing from TCRdb's copy, which holds only in-frame ones; the method was immunoSEQ multiplex PCR. Of approximately 22,000 clones listed, around 80% are singletons. Sequenced: peripheral blood. The receptor set was obtained from an elderly man with active or convalescent COVID-19. Each CDR3 is given with its conserved first and last residue. A D gene is named only where the DNA matches it firmly. Size is omitted from some rows. Given values are once, few, many or a class for expanded clones.

D: -; V: TRBV2; J: TRBJ1-2; size: -; CDR3: CASSDAGASSGYTF; DNA: TGTGCCAGCAGTGACGCGGGGGCGTCCTCCGGCTACACCTTC
D: -; V: TRBV6-5; J: TRBJ2-7; size: -; CDR3: CASSLRGRYEQYF; DNA: TGTGCCAGCAGTTTGCGGGGGCGGTACGAGCAGTACTTC
D: TRBD2; V: TRBV7-6; J: TRBJ2-3; size: few; CDR3: CASSSNSGGRPDTQYF; DNA: TGTGCCAGCAGCTCAAATAGCGGGGGACGACCAGATACGCAGTATTTT
D: -; V: TRBV5-4; J: TRBJ1-1; size: once; CDR3: CASSLAGMNTEAFF; DNA: TGTGCCAGCAGCTTGGCAGGGATGAACACTGAAGCTTTCTTT
D: -; V: TRBV9; J: TRBJ1-2; size: once; CDR3: CASSGRDTLDDYGYTF; DNA: TGTGCCAGCAGCGGACGGGACACATTGGATGACTATGGCTACACCTTC
D: -; V: TRBV7-2; J: TRBJ1-2; size: -; CDR3: CASSTGTKSGGYTF; DNA: TGTGCCAGCAGTACCGGGACTAAATCGGGGGGCTACACCTTC
D: -; V: TRBV5-6; J: TRBJ1-2; size: -; CDR3: CASSLVAGDGYTF; DNA: TGTGCCAGCAGCTTGGTAGCAGGGGATGGCTACACCTTC
D: TRBD2; V: TRBV18; J: TRBJ2-7; size: few; CDR3: CASSPLTLTKLAGEQYF; DNA: TGTGCCAGCTCACCATTAACCCTAACCAAACTAGCGGGGGAGCAGTACTTC
D: -; V: TRBV30; J: TRBJ1-5; size: -; CDR3: CAWSVVPTNQPQHF; DNA: TGTGCCTGGAGTGTGGTTCCGACTAATCAGCCCCAGCATTTT
D: TRBD1; V: TRBV3-1/TRBV3-2; J: TRBJ2-7; size: -; CDR3: CASSQDWTGTGEQYF; DNA: TGTGCCAGCAGCCAAGATTGGACAGGGACCGGCGAGCAGTACTTC
D: -; V: TRBV5-1; J: TRBJ1-4; size: -; CDR3: CASSHQGKGEKLFF; DNA: TGCGCCAGCAGCCATCAGGGGAAGGGTGAAAAACTGTTTTTT
D: TRBD2; V: TRBV10-3; J: TRBJ2-1; size: -; CDR3: CAISNPTSGNNNEQFF; DNA: TGTGCCATCAGTAACCCGACTAGCGGGAATAACAATGAGCAGTTCTTC
D: TRBD2; V: TRBV11-2; J: TRBJ2-1; size: -; CDR3: CASSLTQRGGVEQFF; DNA: TGTGCCAGCAGCTTGACCCAGCGGGGGGGCGTTGAGCAGTTCTTC